One and the same sample provided the 20 T cell receptor beta chains below, sequenced in a study of post-analysis software for immune sequencing data. No antigen is known for these receptors. cDNA libraries for TCR beta contained unique molecular identifiers. TCRdb used MiXCR to reprocess the PCR reads, holding one entry per CDR3 protein. Altogether hundreds of thousands of distinct CDR3 sequences are present, 30% being singletons, with the ten largest covering around 0.56%. Study-wide results and limits: The five TRBV segments detected at higher frequency in patients than in controls included TRBV5-6, TRBV5-1 and TRBV20-1.

The sample taken for sequencing was blood. These receptors came from a girl between 10 and 17 years old with multiple sclerosis.

Worth noting for this clonotype: A much larger clone differs by one base, so this may be a read error. V is TRBV20-1 and J is TRBJ2-1; 10 bases map to TRBD1. This CDR3 contains 16 residues. The junction had 13 bases not matched to a gene; V was cut back by 1 base and J by 10 bases. In germline, CDR1 is DFQATT, CDR2 SNEGSKA (reference sequence). The DNA for the CDR3 is TGCAGTGCTAGAGTTGTAGACAGGGGGCATAGGGACGAGCAGTTCTTC. It translates to CSARVVDRGHRDEQFF.

This clonotype was seen a few times. The chain recombines TRBV4-3 with TRBJ2-1, with 16 bases fitting TRBD2. With 4 bases clipped from V and 7 bases from J, the junction kept 10 bases outside the gene matches. Per the germline V gene, CDR1 is LGHNA and CDR2 is YSLEER. The CDR3 totals 18 residues. The CDR3 is CASSRPGTSGRAPNEQFF. CDR3 DNA: TGCGCCAGCAGCCGACCAGGGACTAGCGGGAGGGCCCCGAATGAGCAGTTCTTC.

The chain's CDR3 is CATSRKSLGDTQYF. The DNA of the CDR3 is TGTGCCACCAGCAGAAAGTCACTAGGAGATACGCAGTATTTT. The genes are TRBV15 and TRBJ2-3; TRBD2 might be the D (5 bases). Per germline, CDR1 LNHNV and CDR2 YYDKDF (reference sequence). The germline V and J ends were trimmed by 2 bases and 5 bases, with 11 bases remaining between them. The CDR3 has 14 residues.

The chain employs TRBV6-1 and TRBJ2-7; TRBD2 matches 9 bases. The CDR3 spans 15 residues. With 7 bases clipped from V and 2 bases from J, the junction kept 9 bases outside the gene matches. Germline V gene data show CDR1 as MNHNS and CDR2 as SASEGT. The CDR3 reads CASIVAGVGPYEQYF. In nucleotides, the CDR3 is TGTGCCAGCATTGTAGCGGGAGTGGGGCCCTACGAGCAGTACTTC.

This clonotype turned up a few times. The V and J genes are TRBV11-2 and TRBJ2-1, with 8 nucleotides matching TRBD1. Germline V lookup: CDR1 SGHAT, CDR2 FQNNGV. Trimming took 5 bases from V and 1 from J; bases not matched to a gene: 7. The CDR3 consists of 16 residues. The CDR3 region has the DNA TGTGCCAGCAGCCGTACGACAGGGGTATCCTACAATGAGCAGTTCTTC. Translated: CASSRTTGVSYNEQFF.

In this sample, this clonotype turned up a few times. The rearrangement uses TRBV12-3 or TRBV12-4 and TRBJ2-1; 8 bases align to TRBD2. Trimming removed 2 bases from V and 6 bases from J; junction bases left unmatched: 3. The CDR3 has 14 amino acids. CDR3 DNA: TGTGCCAGCAGTTTATTAGCGGGAAGCAATGAGCAGTTCTTC. It yields the protein CASSLLAGSNEQFF.

This clonotype was found a few times. The V and J genes are TRBV5-1 and TRBJ1-1, with unresolved D. Trimming took 4 bases from V and 8 from J, leaving 12 bases between them. This CDR3 has 12 residues. The germline gives CDR1 SGHRS, CDR2 YFSETQ. DNA for the CDR3: TGCGCCAGCAGCCTTTCGGGAAGCGAAGCTTTCTTT. Translated, it gives CASSLSGSEAFF.

On this clonotype itself: A read error may be the cause here, since a much bigger clone is one base away. The V call is TRBV29-1, the J call TRBJ2-7; no reliable D call. CDR1 is SQVTM, CDR2 ANQGSEA, per germline. V dropped 2 bases and J dropped 7 bases, with 12 bases sitting between them. This CDR3 has 12 amino acids. Here the CDR3 reads CSVESFWNEQYF. The DNA of the CDR3 is TGCAGCGTTGAATCTTTTTGGAATGAGCAGTACTTC.

This clonotype was detected only a few times. The rearrangement joins TRBV29-1 to TRBJ1-4; 10 nucleotides align to TRBD1. The germline CDR1 and CDR2 sequences are SQVTM and ANQGSEA. With V trimmed by 6 bases and J by 7 bases, 5 bases remained unmatched. CDR3 length: 13 residues. CDR3 in amino acids: CSVTGGVGEKLFF. The CDR3 DNA follows: TGCAGCGTGACAGGGGGCGTGGGTGAAAAACTGTTTTTT. Supplemented by reference TRBV29-1 and TRBJ1-4, the full variable domain reads SAVISQKPSRDICQRGTSLTIQCQVDSQVTMMFWYRQQPGQSLTLIATANQGSEATYESGFVIDKFPISRPNLTFSTLTVSNMSPEDSSIYLCSVTGGVGEKLFFGSGTQLSVL.

This rearrangement joins TRBV6-5 to TRBJ1-1, with unresolved D. Germline loops: CDR1 MNHEY, CDR2 SVGAGI. Trimming left V 5 bases short and J 1 base short, with 11 bases between. The CDR3 is 14 residues long. The CDR3 protein is CASSDIRGNTEAFF. CDR3 nucleotide sequence: TGTGCCAGCAGTGACATTCGGGGGAACACTGAAGCTTTCTTT.

The CDR3 DNA follows: TGTGCCAGCAGCCCCCTAGGCCCCATCCAACGGGATGAGCAGTTCTTC. Its translation: CASSPLGPIQRDEQFF. The rearrangement uses TRBV6-5 and TRBJ2-1; D ambiguous. The V gene lost 6 bases and the J gene lost 8 bases, with 23 bases spanning the gap. Germline lookup yields CDR1 MNHEY and CDR2 SVGAGI. The CDR3 sequence is 16 residues long.

The table lists this clonotype with a few counts. The rearrangement links TRBV3-1 to TRBJ2-1, with 9 bases lining up with TRBD2. This CDR3 is built from 16 residues. V was pared by 1 base and J by 6 bases, with 7 bases of the junction left unmatched. Germline lookup yields CDR1 LGHDT and CDR2 YNNKEL (reference sequence). CDR3 in DNA: TGTGCCAGCAGCCAAGCCCTGGCGGGGGGGCTCAATGAGCAGTTCTTC. It translates to CASSQALAGGLNEQFF.

This clonotype occurred a few times. The genes are TRBV10-3 and TRBJ2-1; D unclear. The CDR3 spans 10 residues. Trimming took 11 bases from V and 8 from J, leaving 10 bases between them. Germline CDR1 ENHRY, CDR2 SYGVKD. Written as DNA, the CDR3 is TGTGCCGCCGCGAGCGATGAGCAGTTCTTC. This gives the protein CAAASDEQFF.

Concerning this clonotype itself: At one of its ends the junction is not consistent with the germline gene, which may arise from a read error. The chain recombines TRBV5-1 with TRBJ2-1; weak D call: TRBD1 (5 bases). CDR3 size: 15 residues. Germline lookup yields CDR1 SGHRS and CDR2 YFSETQ. The CDR3 spells CASSFGGQVYIEQFF. CDR3 DNA sequence: TGCGCCAGCAGCTTCGGCGGACAAGTCTACATTGAGCAGTTCTTC.

The chain couples TRBV6-1 to TRBJ2-1; the D call may be TRBD1 or TRBD2 (5 bases each). Trimming cost V 6 bases and J 2 bases, with 17 bases left between them. The germline V gene encodes CDR1 MNHNS and CDR2 SASEGT. The length of the CDR3 is 16 residues. The CDR3 nucleotides are TGTGCCAGCAGGCTCTGGGGCGGGCCTACCTACAATGAGCAGTTCTTC. Its protein is CASRLWGGPTYNEQFF.

CDR3 nucleotides: TGTGCCAGCAGCCAATGGTGGGACGGGAACACAGATACGCAGTATTTT. The encoded protein is CASSQWWDGNTDTQYF. V usage is TRBV3-1 and J usage is TRBJ2-3, with D possibly being TRBD1 or TRBD2 (5 bases each). CDR1 is LGHDT, CDR2 YNNKEL, per germline (reference sequence). V shed 2 bases and J shed 2 bases, with 14 bases lying between them. The CDR3 length is 16 residues.

The genes are TRBV6-5 and TRBJ1-6; 8 bases match TRBD1. V trimming: 2 bases; J trimming: 11 bases; junction bases outside the gene matches: 8. The CDR3 extends over 15 amino acids. CDR1 and CDR2 from the germline V gene are MNHEY and SVGAGI. CDR3 protein: CASSYGAGGNPPLHF. The CDR3 coding sequence is TGTGCCAGCAGTTACGGAGCAGGGGGCAACCCACCCCTCCACTTT.

This clonotype was observed a few times. The chain combines TRBV5-1 with TRBJ2-5; D is possibly TRBD1 (6 bases). Germline-derived CDR1 and CDR2 are SGHRS and YFSETQ. V lost 7 bases, J lost 5 bases, and 18 bases lay in between. The length of the CDR3 is 14 residues. CDR3 loop: CASGQDSQRETQYF. CDR3 nucleotides: TGCGCCAGCGGCCAGGACAGCCAGAGGGAGACCCAGTACTTC.

The rearrangement uses TRBV5-1 and TRBJ2-7, with D perhaps assigned TRBD1 or TRBD2 (5 bases each). Trimming removed 4 bases from V and 2 bases from J, with 16 bases in between. In germline, CDR1 is SGHRS, CDR2 YFSETQ. The CDR3 spans 15 residues. The CDR3 region has the DNA TGCGCCAGCAGCCACGGGACGGTGGAGACCTACGAGCAGTACTTC. It is translated as CASSHGTVETYEQYF.

The chain carries TRBV3-1 and TRBJ2-7; the D gene is possibly TRBD2 (7 bases). The CDR3 is made up of 17 amino acids. Germline V gives CDR1 LGHDT, CDR2 YNNKEL (reference sequence). Trimming pared 2 bases from V and 0 bases from J, leaving 17 bases between. The CDR3 here is CASSQYNRGALSYEQYF. As DNA, the CDR3 is TGTGCCAGCAGCCAATACAATCGGGGGGCCCTCTCCTACGAGCAGTACTTC.